The present T cell receptor (beta chain) was sequenced within a study of Ad26.COV2.S vaccination and SARS-CoV-2 variants. Regarding the study as a whole: There was a possibility that the TCR breadth and depth analyses underestimated total T cell responses.

Measured with immunoSEQ multiplex PCR; TCRdb has only the in-frame clones, and not every one. Here the sample spans some 410,000 clones, approximately 92% being singletons. Described treatment: roughly 19 received Ad26.COV2.S at low or high dose, single or two shots; about five received placebo; per-sample allocation not given. Day 63 following the first vaccine or placebo injection was when the samples were taken. SARS-CoV-2 spike from the Wuhan strain was encoded by the vaccine, an Ad26 vector. To note about this clone: Antigen specificity is unknown.

Unmatched junction bases numbered 3, after V lost 0 bases and J lost 1 base. Germline V CDR1 and CDR2: SGHDT, YYEEEE. This CDR3 spans 16 amino acids. V and J are TRBV5-6 and TRBJ2-3; 9 bases agree with TRBD2. Sample: peripheral blood, taken in a trial of Ad26.COV2.S vaccine versus placebo. This clonotype was obtained from a person between 18 and 60 years old who received the Ad26.COV2.S COVID-19 vaccine or a placebo. CDR3 bases: TGTGCCAGCAGCTTGGATTTAGCGGGGGGCACAGATACGCAGTATTTT. Amino acid sequence: CASSLDLAGGTDTQYF.